This is a list of T cell receptor beta chains from one sample in a study of lymphopenia after photon versus proton radiotherapy. The protocol was immunoSEQ multiplex PCR, while the TCRdb copy is restricted to in-frame clones and leaves out a portion. The sample records 24,000 or so clones, roughly 84% being singletons. The material was peripheral blood, obtained from a patient treated with photon-based radiotherapy. These receptors all come from a man between 40 and 49 years old with gastric cancer. The CDR3 runs from the conserved cysteine through the conserved F or W. Each record gives: V gene, D gene, J gene, clone size, CDR3 protein, CDR3 DNA. D genes are given only for firm matches. The size field is filled for only some rows; it gives once, few, many or a size class.

TRBV2	-	TRBJ1-2	-	CASSDSARGYTF	TGTGCCAGCAGTGACAGCGCCCGCGGCTACACCTTC
TRBV15	-	TRBJ1-5	-	CATSRDRPTGNQPQHF	TGTGCCACCAGCAGAGATAGGCCGACCGGCAATCAGCCCCAGCATTTT
TRBV15	-	TRBJ2-7	-	CATSRGTVGRSEQYF	TGTGCCACCAGCAGGGGGACTGTCGGACGAAGCGAGCAGTACTTC
TRBV7-2	-	TRBJ1-4	-	CASSLGSTNEKLFF	TGTGCCAGCAGCCTAGGGTCAACTAATGAAAAACTGTTTTTT
TRBV6-6	TRBD2	TRBJ2-5	-	CASSYTLAGGQETQYF	TGTGCCAGCAGTTACACACTAGCGGGGGGACAAGAGACCCAGTACTTC
TRBV7-9	-	TRBJ1-1	-	CASSLRLGLLNTEAFF	TGTGCCAGCAGCTTAAGGTTGGGGTTATTGAACACTGAAGCTTTCTTT
TRBV7-9	TRBD2	TRBJ2-7	once	CASSLRGGVEQYF	TGTGCCAGCAGCTTACGGGGGGGAGTTGAGCAGTACTTC
TRBV21-1	-	TRBJ1-3	-	CASRGTGEPGNTIYF	TGTGCCAGCAGAGGGACAGGGGAACCTGGAAACACCATATATTTT
TRBV10-3	-	TRBJ2-7	-	CATRDPGYSYEQYF	TGTGCCACCCGGGATCCAGGGTATTCATACGAGCAGTACTTC
TRBV27	-	TRBJ1-4	-	CASSLSQDWAKLFF	TGTGCCAGCAGTTTATCGCAGGACTGGGCAAAACTGTTTTTT
TRBV9	-	TRBJ1-6	-	CASSAGLYNSPLHF	TGTGCCAGCAGCGCAGGACTTTATAATTCACCCCTCCACTTT
TRBV30	TRBD1	TRBJ1-5	-	CAWSFGQGTNQPQHF	TGTGCCTGGAGTTTTGGACAGGGCACCAATCAGCCCCAGCATTTT
TRBV18	-	TRBJ2-7	-	CASSPQGGGASYEQYF	TGTGCCAGCTCACCCCAGGGTGGTGGGGCCTCCTACGAGCAGTACTTC
TRBV5-1	-	TRBJ2-7	-	CASSPFGGEQYF	TGCGCCAGCAGCCCCTTTGGTGGTGAGCAGTACTTC
TRBV29-1	TRBD2	TRBJ2-3	-	CSVTTSGGAYTQYF	TGCAGCGTCACGACTAGCGGGGGGGCATATACGCAGTATTTT
TRBV5-5	-	TRBJ2-5	-	CASSTPGRSQETQYF	TGTGCCAGCAGCACCCCCGGGAGATCCCAAGAGACCCAGTACTTC
TRBV30	-	TRBJ2-7	-	CAWSETYEQYF	TGTGCCTGGAGTGAAACCTACGAGCAGTACTTC
TRBV6-5	-	TRBJ1-5	few	CASRGNGQPQHF	TGTGCCAGCAGAGGGAATGGTCAGCCCCAGCATTTT
TRBV7-3	-	TRBJ2-7	-	CASSLEAGPYEQYF	TGTGCCAGCAGCTTAGAAGCAGGTCCCTACGAGCAGTACTTC
TRBV5-4	-	TRBJ1-1	once	CASSLGGRLNTEAFF	TGTGCCAGCAGCTTGGGGGGCAGGTTGAACACTGAAGCTTTCTTT
TRBV29-1	-	TRBJ1-3	-	CSVDVSGNTIYF	TGCAGCGTTGATGTCTCTGGAAACACCATATATTTT
TRBV11-2	-	TRBJ2-7	-	CASSLRGIGPTYEQYF	TGTGCCAGCAGCTTGCGAGGGATAGGCCCAACCTACGAGCAGTACTTC
TRBV14	-	TRBJ1-2	-	CASSQERRGQGSRNYGYTF	TGTGCCAGCAGCCAAGAGAGGAGAGGGCAGGGGTCCCGGAACTATGGCTACACCTTC
TRBV5-1	-	TRBJ1-1	once	CASSLMGSTGTEAFF	TGCGCCAGCAGCTTGATGGGGAGTACGGGCACTGAAGCTTTCTTT
TRBV28	-	TRBJ2-3	-	CASSFLSGTDTQYF	TGTGCCAGCAGTTTTCTGTCAGGGACAGATACGCAGTATTTT
TRBV19	TRBD1	TRBJ1-1	-	CASRGPRNTEAFF	TGTGCGAGCAGGGGGCCGAGGAACACTGAAGCTTTCTTT
TRBV5-5	-	TRBJ2-7	-	CASSLDLPTKQYF	TGTGCCAGCAGCCTGGACCTACCTACGAAGCAGTACTTC
TRBV7-9	-	TRBJ1-1	-	CASSRVSAEAFF	TGTGCCAGCAGCAGGGTTAGTGCTGAAGCTTTCTTT
TRBV6-6	-	TRBJ2-4	-	CASTTGLAPAIQYF	TGTGCCAGCACCACCGGACTGGCCCCCGCCATTCAGTACTTC
TRBV10-3	-	TRBJ1-1	-	CAISEMPAWGGNTEAFF	TGTGCCATCAGTGAGATGCCCGCTTGGGGCGGGAACACTGAAGCTTTCTTT
TRBV25-1	-	TRBJ1-4	-	CASSDLRGDEKLFF	TGTGCCAGCAGTGATTTAAGGGGTGATGAAAAACTGTTTTTT
TRBV18	TRBD2	TRBJ2-1	-	CASSLAGGTYNEQFF	TGTGCCAGCTCACTAGCGGGGGGGACCTACAATGAGCAGTTCTTC
TRBV25-1	TRBD2	TRBJ2-3	-	CASSDSGGITDTQYF	TGTGCCAGCAGTGACTCGGGGGGGATCACAGATACGCAGTATTTT
TRBV9	-	TRBJ1-3	-	CASSVTTGTKGNTIYF	TGTGCCAGCAGCGTTACCACCGGGACAAAGGGAAACACCATATATTTT
TRBV7-9	-	TRBJ2-5	-	CASSLLLEGETQYF	TGTGCCAGCAGCTTATTACTCGAGGGGGAGACCCAGTACTTC
TRBV2	-	TRBJ2-1	-	CASSEGGSSYNEQFF	TGTGCCAGCAGTGAGGGGGGTAGCTCCTACAATGAGCAGTTCTTC
TRBV10-3	-	TRBJ2-3	few	CAISEAGAKPDTQYF	TGTGCCATCAGCGAGGCGGGGGCCAAGCCAGATACGCAGTATTTT